The present T cell receptor beta chain was sequenced within a study of T cell repertoires in cytomegalovirus infection. Study-level results: CMV-specific TCR beta clonotypes restricted by HLA-C dominated the ex vivo response.

Points on this clonotype: What it recognizes is unknown.

Each CDR3 protein is one row after TCRdb ran MiXCR on the reads. Of over 150,000 distinct CDR3 sequences in the sample, roughly 19% were seen once. The CDR3 has 18 amino acids. Per germline, CDR1 MGHDK and CDR2 SYGVNS. V lost 7 bases and J lost 0; bases outside the gene matches: 11. V is TRBV25-1 and J is TRBJ2-3, with 12 bases matching TRBD1. Sequencing was done on a sample of PBMCs. The source of this sequence is a human donor in good health (CMV status not recorded). Some clones in this sample may be carry-over from other donors' samples. CDR3 amino acids: CASKGQGARYQSTDTQYF. In DNA, the CDR3 is TGTGCCAGCAAGGGACAGGGGGCGCGGTACCAAAGCACAGATACGCAGTATTTT.